This note documents a single T cell receptor (beta chain) sequence. The antigen remains unidentified. Profiled with immunoSEQ multiplex PCR; TCRdb holds only in-frame clones, not every one. The data show fewer than 400,000 clones, 67% seen once. This specimen belongs to a study of cytotoxic CD8 clonotypes in ibrutinib-treated CLL. Study information: Response sampling took place at median approximately eleven months of treatment, range 6 to 36. Samples averaged about 260,000 productive templates and some 96,000 productive rearrangements.

Overall study results and limits: Rising at ibrutinib response, clonality subsequently fell back toward baseline at progression.

The CDR3 runs 12 residues. Germline CDR1 is LGHNA and CDR2 is YSLEER. Trimming removed 1 base from V and 0 bases from J, with 0 bases in between. This material consisted of PBMCs, taken after 36 months of ibrutinib treatment. The rearrangement uses TRBV4-3 and TRBJ1-2, with unresolved D. The clonotype comes from a human donor with chronic lymphocytic leukemia. The CDR3 sequence: CASSQANYGYTF. The CDR3 DNA reads as TGCGCCAGCAGCCAAGCTAACTATGGCTACACCTTC.